This T cell receptor (beta chain) was found in a study of beta chain features in type 1 diabetes. Sequenced material consisted of expressed TCRB transcripts (all of the isolated RNA was reverse transcribed). Profiled with immunoSEQ multiplex PCR; TCRdb holds only in-frame clones, not every one. The data hold 150,000 to 200,000 clones, with roughly 63% observed a single time. General study findings and limits: All four CD4+ subsets from Type 1 diabetes patients carried moderately but significantly shorter TCRB CDR3s.

The CDR3 runs 15 residues. The germline CDR1 and CDR2 sequences are SGHAT and FQNNGV. Trimming left V 0 bases short and J 4 bases short, with 12 bases between. As concerns this clone: Its target is unknown.

The chain is built from TRBV11-2 and TRBJ2-5; D ambiguous. This sequence originates from a man younger than 40 with type 1 diabetes. The sequenced material came from naive CD4+ T cells from blood. CDR3 protein: CASSLEGSQAETQYF. CDR3 sequence (DNA): TGTGCCAGCAGCTTAGAAGGTTCCCAGGCAGAGACCCAGTACTTC.